What follows are 29 T cell receptor beta chains derived from one specimen sequenced in a study of cytomegalovirus exposure and HLA in healthy donors. Method: immunoSEQ multiplex PCR; TCRdb's copy keeps in-frame clones and lacks some. The repertoire has a few hundred thousand clones, approximately 88% of them found once; the top ten carry approximately 0.9%. Sequences were obtained from PBMCs. The receptors shown here come from a man aged 25-40 years in good health and CMV-seronegative.

V and J are TRBV6-5 and TRBJ2-5; possible D gene TRBD2, 7 bases. V lost 2 bases, J lost 4 bases, and 14 bases lay in between. CDR3 size: 15 residues. In germline, CDR1 is MNHEY, CDR2 SVGAGI. CDR3 protein: CASSYVGGGGETQYF. The CDR3 coding sequence is TGTGCCAGCAGTTACGTCGGCGGGGGCGGAGAGACCCAGTACTTC.

The genes are TRBV30 and TRBJ2-7; 7 positions agree with TRBD2. V shed 7 bases, J shed 2 bases, and the junction held 14 bases outside the gene matches. From germline, CDR1 is GTSNPN and CDR2 SVGIG (reference sequence). The CDR3 length is 15 residues. The CDR3 coding sequence is TGTGCCTCACACAAGCGGGACGCCTCACCCTACGAGCAGTACTTC. It is translated as CASHKRDASPYEQYF.

V and J are TRBV7-9 and TRBJ2-7; weak D call: TRBD2 (5 bases). Germline V gene data show CDR1 as SEHNR and CDR2 as FQNEAQ (reference sequence). V lost 1 base and J 7 bases, leaving 8 bases between the germline ends. CDR3 size: 12 residues. CDR3 nucleotides: TGTGCCAGCAGCTTAGTGGGAGCTGAGCAGTACTTC. Amino acids: CASSLVGAEQYF.

V gene TRBV29-1 combines with J gene TRBJ2-2; D possibly corresponds to TRBD1 (5 bases). With 7 bases removed from V and 4 bases from J, the gap between germline ends came to 10 bases. CDR3 length equals 12 residues. Germline assignment: CDR1 SQVTM and CDR2 ANQGSEA. CDR3: CSAGHSTGELFF. The CDR3 DNA follows: TGCAGCGCCGGACACTCCACCGGGGAGCTGTTTTTT.

This clone was seen only a few times. The chain is built from TRBV14 and TRBJ1-1; tentatively, D is TRBD1 (6 bases). V lost 4 bases, J lost 4 bases, and 10 bases lay in between. CDR3 length: 13 residues. CDR1 and CDR2 (germline): SGHDN, FVKESK. CDR3: CASSRTGSTEAFF. The CDR3 DNA follows: TGTGCCAGCAGCCGAACAGGGTCCACTGAAGCTTTCTTT.

On this clone: At one end the junction does not follow the germline gene, possibly because of a read error. The chain carries TRBV2 and TRBJ1-1, with 9 bases that match TRBD1. Per germline, CDR1 SNHLY and CDR2 FYNNEI. This CDR3 comprises 13 residues. The CDR3 sequence: CASREGQGLEAFF. CDR3 nucleotides: TGTGCCAGCAGGGAAGGACAGGGGTTGGAAGCTTTCTTT.

V gene TRBV6-5 combines with J gene TRBJ1-1; 7 bases map to TRBD1. V was pared by 7 bases and J by 5 bases, with 7 bases of the junction left unmatched. The CDR3 is 13 amino acids. The germline CDR1 and CDR2 sequences are MNHEY and SVGAGI. CDR3 in amino acids: CASKQTGETEAFF. The CDR3 region has the DNA TGTGCCAGCAAACAAACAGGGGAGACTGAAGCTTTCTTT.

The V and J genes are TRBV30 and TRBJ2-7, with unresolved D. The V gene's germline CDR1 is GTSNPN and CDR2 SVGIG (reference sequence). V was shortened by 5 bases and J by 5 bases, with 7 bases between the two germline ends. The CDR3 extends over 10 amino acids. The CDR3: CAWGRNEQYF. CDR3 DNA sequence: TGTGCCTGGGGCCGAAACGAGCAGTACTTC.

The gene calls are TRBV5-1 and TRBJ2-7; D perhaps matches TRBD2 (5 bases). CDR1 is SGHRS, CDR2 YFSETQ, per germline. The V end was cut by 4 bases, the J end by 0 bases, with 14 bases between. The CDR3 has 15 residues. CDR3 nucleotide sequence: TGCGCCAGCAGCCCCACCCGGGGTTTCTCCTACGAGCAGTACTTC. This translates into CASSPTRGFSYEQYF.

This rearrangement joins TRBV11-2 to TRBJ2-3; 10 bases match TRBD2. V trimming: 5 bases; J trimming: 0 bases; junction bases outside the gene matches: 5. Germline lookup yields CDR1 SGHAT and CDR2 FQNNGV. The CDR3 is 16 residues long. CDR3 DNA sequence: TGTGCCAGCAGCCCCAGCGGGGGGGTTAGCACAGATACGCAGTATTTT. Its translation: CASSPSGGVSTDTQYF.

The chain combines TRBV4-2 with TRBJ2-2; 7 nucleotides align to TRBD1. This CDR3 comprises 14 residues. Unmatched junction bases numbered 3, after V lost 5 bases and J lost 3 bases. CDR1 and CDR2 (germline): LGHNA, YNFKEQ. CDR3 nucleotides: TGTGCCAGCAGCGACAGGGTGTACACCGGGGAGCTGTTTTTT. It codes for CASSDRVYTGELFF.

The rearrangement links TRBV18 to TRBJ1-1; a weak D match, TRBD1 (5 bases). This CDR3 contains 15 residues. V gave up 2 bases and J gave up 3 bases, with 13 bases separating them. The germline gives CDR1 KGHSH, CDR2 LQKENI. The CDR3 loop is CASSPKSTGDTEAFF. The CDR3 DNA follows: TGTGCCAGCTCACCAAAGTCCACGGGGGACACTGAAGCTTTCTTT. The full variable domain, with the rest looked up from reference TRBV18 and TRBJ1-1, is NAGVMQNPRHLVRRRGQEARLRCSPMKGHSHVYWYRQLPEEGLKFMVYLQKENIIDESGMPKERFSAEFPKEGPSILRIQQVVRGDSAAYFCASSPKSTGDTEAFFGQGTRLTVV.

This sequence joins TRBV29-1 and TRBJ1-2; 9 bases are a match to TRBD1. This CDR3 has 13 residues. The V gene's germline CDR1 is SQVTM and CDR2 ANQGSEA. V shed 6 bases and J 3 bases; nucleotides not matched to a gene: 5. In nucleotides, the CDR3 is TGCAGCGTCGGACAGGGGACCTACTATGGCTACACCTTC. It codes for CSVGQGTYYGYTF.

The chain is built from TRBV5-8 and TRBJ2-2; D remains ambiguous. Germline V gene sequence: CDR1 SGHTS, CDR2 YDEGEE. V was pared by 2 bases and J by 0 bases, with 8 bases between. The CDR3 loop spans 15 amino acids. CDR3 protein: CASSFIRANTGELFF. Written as DNA, the CDR3 is TGTGCCAGCAGCTTCATCCGCGCGAACACCGGGGAGCTGTTTTTT. Looking up the rest from reference TRBV5-8 and TRBJ2-2 gives the full variable domain: EAGVTQSPTHLIKTRGQQATLRCSPISGHTSVYWYQQALGLGLQFLLWYDEGEERNRGNFPPRFSGRQFPNYSSELNVNALELEDSALYLCASSFIRANTGELFFGEGSRLTVL.

The genes are TRBV6-5 and TRBJ1-3, with D tentatively TRBD1 (5 bases). CDR1 MNHEY and CDR2 SVGAGI come from the germline V gene. This CDR3 is built from 13 residues. V lost 6 bases to trimming and J lost 2 bases, with 8 bases between them. CDR3 protein: CASRSTAGNTIYF. DNA of the CDR3: TGTGCCAGCAGATCGACAGCTGGAAACACCATATATTTT.

Ten or more counts support this clone. V usage is TRBV7-9 and J usage is TRBJ2-1; 7 bases agree with TRBD1. In germline, CDR1 is SEHNR, CDR2 FQNEAQ (reference sequence). This CDR3 contains 12 residues. Unmatched junction bases numbered 1, after V lost 5 bases and J lost 6 bases. Here the CDR3 reads CASSRDSNEQFF. The CDR3 bases are TGTGCCAGCAGCCGGGACAGCAATGAGCAGTTCTTC.

V and J are TRBV29-1 and TRBJ2-2; D is possibly TRBD2 (6 bases). Per the germline V gene, CDR1 is SQVTM and CDR2 is ANQGSEA. The CDR3 length is 15 residues. The V gene lost 4 bases and the J gene lost 4 bases, with 16 bases spanning the gap. CDR3 amino acids: CSVGEAGRRTGELFF. CDR3 sequence (DNA): TGCAGCGTTGGGGAGGCAGGTCGGCGCACCGGGGAGCTGTTTTTT.

The chain has TRBV5-6 and TRBJ2-7; D remains ambiguous. Germline CDR1 is SGHDT and CDR2 is YYEEEE. This CDR3 is built from 13 residues. Between the trimmed V and J ends, which lost 2 bases and 4 bases, there was a span of 10 bases. CDR3 sequence reads: CASSFPGNYEQYF. The DNA for the CDR3 is TGTGCCAGCAGCTTCCCGGGTAATTACGAGCAGTACTTC.

The J gene is TRBJ2-3, the V gene TRBV6-5; D not resolved. Trimming took 5 bases from V and 1 from J, leaving 13 bases between them. The CDR3 consists of 15 residues. The germline CDR1 and CDR2 sequences are MNHEY and SVGAGI. CDR3 sequence (DNA): TGTGCCAGCAGTCTCTGGTTCCGGGGCACAGATACGCAGTATTTT. It translates to CASSLWFRGTDTQYF.

The chain couples TRBV19 to TRBJ2-3; D perhaps matches TRBD1 (6 bases). The CDR3 covers 12 residues. Deletions cut 7 bases from V and 2 bases from J, with 7 bases between. The germline gives CDR1 LNHDA, CDR2 SQIVND (reference sequence). For the CDR3, the DNA is TGTGCCAGTAACAGGGACACAGATACGCAGTATTTT. Its protein product is CASNRDTDTQYF.

This chain uses TRBV5-1 with TRBJ2-5; 9 nucleotides align to TRBD1. Germline V CDR1 and CDR2: SGHRS, YFSETQ. Trimming at V came to 4 bases and at J to 3 bases, leaving 7 bases not matched to a gene. The CDR3 loop spans 15 amino acids. CDR3 residues: CASSPGTGREETQYF. The CDR3, as DNA: TGCGCCAGCAGCCCCGGGACAGGGCGGGAAGAGACCCAGTACTTC.

This rearrangement joins TRBV9 to TRBJ2-1; 11 bases map to TRBD2. With 4 bases clipped from V and 4 bases from J, the junction kept 7 bases outside the gene matches. CDR1 is SGDLS and CDR2 is YYNGEE in the germline V gene. This CDR3 has 16 amino acids. This chain's CDR3 is CASSPTGTSGYNEQFF. For the CDR3, the DNA is TGTGCCAGCAGCCCCACCGGGACTAGCGGATACAATGAGCAGTTCTTC.

This clone was observed a few times. This chain joins TRBV5-1 and TRBJ1-3; D is undetermined. The V gene's germline CDR1 is SGHRS and CDR2 YFSETQ. The germline V and J ends were trimmed by 5 bases and 0 bases, with 12 bases remaining between them. The CDR3 sequence is 15 residues long. The CDR3 coding sequence is TGCGCCAGCAGAGGGTCGGGGAGCTCTGGAAACACCATATATTTT. This codes for CASRGSGSSGNTIYF.

The V and J genes are TRBV5-1 and TRBJ2-3; possible D gene TRBD1, 6 bases. V was trimmed by 4 bases and J by 2 bases, leaving 11 bases between them. The CDR3 is 14 amino acids. Germline V gene sequence: CDR1 SGHRS, CDR2 YFSETQ. CDR3 sequence (DNA): TGCGCCAGCAGCCCGGACAGACACACAGATACGCAGTATTTT. Protein: CASSPDRHTDTQYF. The full variable domain, in which reference TRBV5-1 and TRBJ2-3 provide the parts outside the CDR3, is KAGVTQTPRYLIKTRGQQVTLSCSPISGHRSVSWYQQTPGQGLQFLFEYFSETQRNKGNFPGRFSGRQFSNSRSEMNVSTLELGDSALYLCASSPDRHTDTQYFGPGTRLTVL.

This chain connects TRBV19 to TRBJ1-1; no firm D call. The CDR3 has 13 residues. V was shortened by 3 bases and J by 6 bases, with 11 bases between the two germline ends. Looked up from germline, CDR1 is LNHDA and CDR2 is SQIVND (reference sequence). CDR3 in DNA: TGTGCCAGTAGTATCTCCTTCCAGTCTGAAGCTTTCTTT. It specifies CASSISFQSEAFF.

The chain employs TRBV29-1 and TRBJ1-2; perhaps TRBD1 as D (6 bases). V lost 4 bases, J lost 7 bases, and 16 bases lay in between. The CDR3 is 13 amino acids. Germline values: CDR1 SQVTM, CDR2 ANQGSEA. In DNA, the CDR3 is TGCAGCGTTGCATCCTATCAGGGGTTTGGCTACACCTTC. Protein: CSVASYQGFGYTF.

The chain is built from TRBV6-1 and TRBJ2-4, with D unresolved. V lost 5 bases, J lost 1 base, and 15 bases lay in between. This CDR3 region has 16 residues. Looked up from germline, CDR1 is MNHNS and CDR2 is SASEGT. The CDR3 here is CASSKGFIEAKNIQYF. Here the CDR3 DNA reads TGTGCCAGCAGTAAAGGGTTTATTGAGGCCAAAAACATTCAGTACTTC.

V usage is TRBV30 and J usage is TRBJ1-4; 10 bases fit TRBD1. Germline V gene data show CDR1 as GTSNPN and CDR2 as SVGIG (reference sequence). CDR3 length: 15 amino acids. J gave up 6 bases and V 4 bases, and 8 bases lay outside the gene matches. The CDR3 loop is CAWNRQGAVYEKLFF. CDR3 DNA: TGTGCCTGGAACAGACAGGGGGCAGTTTATGAAAAACTGTTTTTT.

The chain recombines TRBV6-5 with TRBJ1-6; 8 bases match TRBD1. The ends lost 10 bases at V and 5 bases at J; junction bases unmatched: 4. The length of the CDR3 is 13 residues. Germline CDR1 reads MNHEY; CDR2 reads SVGAGI. CDR3 DNA sequence: TGTGCCACCAGACAGGGGAATAATTCACCCCTCCACTTT. Protein sequence: CATRQGNNSPLHF.